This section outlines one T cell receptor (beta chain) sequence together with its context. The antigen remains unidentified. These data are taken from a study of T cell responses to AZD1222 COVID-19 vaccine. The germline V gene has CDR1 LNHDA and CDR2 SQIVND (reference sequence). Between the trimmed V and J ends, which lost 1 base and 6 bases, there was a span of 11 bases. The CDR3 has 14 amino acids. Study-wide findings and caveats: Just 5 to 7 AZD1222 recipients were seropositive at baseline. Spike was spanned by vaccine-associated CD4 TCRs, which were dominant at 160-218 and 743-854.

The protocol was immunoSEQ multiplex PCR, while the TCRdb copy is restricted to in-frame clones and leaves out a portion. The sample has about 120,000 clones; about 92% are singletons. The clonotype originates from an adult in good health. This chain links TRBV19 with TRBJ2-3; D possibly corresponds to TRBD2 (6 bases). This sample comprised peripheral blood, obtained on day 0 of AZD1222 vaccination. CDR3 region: CASSIGQAGDTQYF. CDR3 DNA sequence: TGTGCCAGTAGTATAGGGCAGGCGGGGGATACGCAGTATTTT.